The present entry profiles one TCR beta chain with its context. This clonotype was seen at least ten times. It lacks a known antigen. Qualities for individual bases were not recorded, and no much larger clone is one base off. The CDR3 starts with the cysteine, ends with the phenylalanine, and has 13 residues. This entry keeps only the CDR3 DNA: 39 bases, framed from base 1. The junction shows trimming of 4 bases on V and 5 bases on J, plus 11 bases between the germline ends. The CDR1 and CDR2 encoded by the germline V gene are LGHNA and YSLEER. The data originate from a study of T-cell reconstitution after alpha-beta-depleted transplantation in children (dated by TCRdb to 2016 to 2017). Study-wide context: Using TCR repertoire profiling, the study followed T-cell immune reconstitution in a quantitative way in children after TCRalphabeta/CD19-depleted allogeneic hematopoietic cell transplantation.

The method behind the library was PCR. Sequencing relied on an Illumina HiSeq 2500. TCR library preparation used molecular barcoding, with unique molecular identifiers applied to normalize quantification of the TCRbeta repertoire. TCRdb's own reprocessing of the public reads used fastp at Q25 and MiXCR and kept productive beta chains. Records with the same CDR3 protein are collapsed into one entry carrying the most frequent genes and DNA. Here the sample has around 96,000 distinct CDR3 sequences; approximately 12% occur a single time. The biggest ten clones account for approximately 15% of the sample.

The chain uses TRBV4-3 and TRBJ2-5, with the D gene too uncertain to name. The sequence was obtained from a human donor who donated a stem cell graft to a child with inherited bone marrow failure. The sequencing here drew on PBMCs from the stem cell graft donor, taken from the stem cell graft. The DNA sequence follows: TGCGCCAGCAGCCGACTTTATCCCGAGACCCAGTACTTC. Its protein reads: CASSRLYPETQYF.